This TCR beta chain was identified in a study of technical replicates of blood from a few donors. The protocol was immunoSEQ multiplex PCR, while the TCRdb copy is restricted to in-frame clones and leaves out a portion. Among some 80,000 clones, roughly 96% were seen once, and the ten largest hold 0.3% to 0.35%. The junction had 8 bases not matched to a gene; V was cut back by 0 bases and J by 4 bases. The CDR3 runs 16 residues. Germline V gene data show CDR1 as SGHRS and CDR2 as YFSETQ. The TCR comes from a human donor in good health. Material for sequencing was T cells isolated from PBMCs. The V and J genes are TRBV5-1 and TRBJ2-3, with TRBD1 matching 7 bases. CDR3 bases: TGCGCCAGCAGCTTGGGGCCGGTTACAGGGGCAGATACGCAGTATTTT. It specifies CASSLGPVTGADTQYF.